This is a list of T cell receptor beta chains from one sample in a study of blood T cell repertoires in COVID-19. Profiling relied on immunoSEQ multiplex PCR, and the TCRdb table lists in-frame clones only, not all of them. Of approximately 200,000 clones listed, approximately 80% were seen once; the top ten hold 7.8%. Sequences were obtained from peripheral blood. These receptors were taken from a woman aged 80 or over with COVID-19, enrolled during active disease. The CDR3 runs from the conserved cysteine through the conserved F or W. Not every row has a clone size; where given, it reads once, few, many or a size class.

TRBJ1-6	-	TRBV2	CATHRSQNSPLHF
TRBJ2-1	-	TRBV7-6	CASSLDPNSYNEQFF
TRBJ1-4	-	TRBV4-1	CASSPRIPTGNNEKLFF
TRBJ2-7	-	TRBV25-1	CASSVTGTAISHEQYF
TRBJ1-1	many	TRBV3-1/TRBV3-2	CASSQGTGGAEAFF
TRBJ2-5	few	TRBV5-4	CASSSKDRAQETQYF
TRBJ1-2	-	TRBV6-5	CATTPLGSKGYTF
TRBJ2-5	-	TRBV10-3	CAISESLAQETQYF
TRBJ1-1	-	TRBV7-8	CASSLGLGTEAFF
TRBJ1-2	-	TRBV10-3	CAISRSTFNYGYTF
TRBJ2-4	once	TRBV3-1/TRBV3-2	CASSHTGVKNIQYF
TRBJ2-1	few	TRBV7-9	CASGRTSGMYHNEQFF
TRBJ1-1	-	TRBV6-1	CASSEGGGATEAFF
TRBJ2-2	-	TRBV3-1/TRBV3-2	CASSSYREGNTGELFF
TRBJ2-7	once	TRBV13	CASREISYQEQYF
TRBJ2-1	-	TRBV6-5	CASSPSGGRYEQFF
TRBJ1-2	-	TRBV29-1	CSVDGGDGYTF
TRBJ2-3	-	TRBV7-9	CASSSLGGAGHTDTQYF
TRBJ1-2	-	TRBV24-1	CATSDLGQEGGYTF
TRBJ1-2	-	TRBV6-5	CASKDTTNYGYTF
TRBJ1-4	-	TRBV11-2	CASSFTPGTRDEKLFF
TRBJ1-4	-	TRBV5-6	CASSTRDRVYEKLFF
TRBJ1-2	few	TRBV5-1	CASSLPTGGRKLYGYTF
TRBJ2-4	-	TRBV19	CASSRQGMLGLAKNIQYF
TRBJ2-1	-	TRBV4-1	CASSPVGGGSNEQFF
TRBJ2-4	-	TRBV7-9	CASSFPGTKANIQYF
TRBJ1-1	-	TRBV9	CASSVESRGNTEAFF
TRBJ1-5	few	TRBV5-1	CASAPGGGQPQHF
TRBJ2-1	-	TRBV27	CASSLSSFNEQFF
TRBJ2-1	-	TRBV7-3	CASSLTANEQFF
TRBJ1-1	few	TRBV18	CASSPREGTEAFF
TRBJ1-1	once	TRBV18	CASSPRTEANTEAFF
TRBJ1-2	-	TRBV19	CASSSRTGRGYTF
TRBJ1-2	few	TRBV5-1	CASSLNPGTGGDGYTF
TRBJ1-5	-	TRBV6-2/TRBV6-3	CASSFGGSQPQHF
TRBJ2-1	few	TRBV20-1	CSASRGNNEQFF
TRBJ1-2	-	TRBV27	CASFSPEDRGKANYGYTF
TRBJ2-3	few	TRBV6-6	CASRVAGGQADTQYF
TRBJ2-3	-	TRBV9	CASSLIGGDTQYF
TRBJ2-6	-	TRBV27	CASSPWGSSSGANVLTF
TRBJ2-4	-	TRBV7-8	CASTLSGTSGLAKNIQYF